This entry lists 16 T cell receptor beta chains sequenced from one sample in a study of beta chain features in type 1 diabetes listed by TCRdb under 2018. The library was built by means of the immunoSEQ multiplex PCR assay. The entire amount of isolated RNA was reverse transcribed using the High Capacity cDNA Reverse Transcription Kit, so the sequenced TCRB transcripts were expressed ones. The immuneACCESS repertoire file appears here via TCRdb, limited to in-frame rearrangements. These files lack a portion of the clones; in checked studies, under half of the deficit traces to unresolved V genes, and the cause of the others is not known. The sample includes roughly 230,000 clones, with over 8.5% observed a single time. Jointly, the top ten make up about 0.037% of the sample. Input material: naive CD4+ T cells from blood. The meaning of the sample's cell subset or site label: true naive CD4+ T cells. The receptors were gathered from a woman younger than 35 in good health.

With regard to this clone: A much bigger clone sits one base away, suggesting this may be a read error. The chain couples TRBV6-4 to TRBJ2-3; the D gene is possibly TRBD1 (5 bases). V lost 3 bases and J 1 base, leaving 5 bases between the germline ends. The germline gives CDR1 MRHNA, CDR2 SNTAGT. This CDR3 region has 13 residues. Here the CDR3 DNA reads TGTGCCAGCAGTGAAGGGGGCACAGATACGCAGTATTTT. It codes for CASSEGGTDTQYF.

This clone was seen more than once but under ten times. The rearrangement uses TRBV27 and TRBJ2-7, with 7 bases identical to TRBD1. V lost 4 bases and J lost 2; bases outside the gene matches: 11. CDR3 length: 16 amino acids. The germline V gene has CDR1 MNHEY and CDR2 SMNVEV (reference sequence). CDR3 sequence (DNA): TGTGCCAGCAGTTCGCCTTACAGGGGTCCTCCCTACGAGCAGTACTTC. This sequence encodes CASSSPYRGPPYEQYF.

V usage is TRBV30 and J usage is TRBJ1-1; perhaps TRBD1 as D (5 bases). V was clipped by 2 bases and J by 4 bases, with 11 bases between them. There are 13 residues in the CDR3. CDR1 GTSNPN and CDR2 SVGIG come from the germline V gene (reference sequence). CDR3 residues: CAWSRSQGTEAFF. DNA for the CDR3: TGTGCCTGGAGTAGGTCCCAGGGCACTGAAGCTTTCTTT. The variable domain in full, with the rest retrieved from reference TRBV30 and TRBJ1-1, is SQTIHQWPATLVQPVGSPLSLECTVEGTSNPNLYWYRQAAGRGLQLLFYSVGIGQISSEVPQNLSASRPQDRQFILSSKKLLLSDSGFYLCAWSRSQGTEAFFGQGTRLTVV.

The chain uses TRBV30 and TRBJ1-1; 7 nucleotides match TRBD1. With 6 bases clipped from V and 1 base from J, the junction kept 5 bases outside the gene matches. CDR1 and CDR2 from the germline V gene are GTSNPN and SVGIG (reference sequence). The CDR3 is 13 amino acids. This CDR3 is CACQTGSNTEAFF. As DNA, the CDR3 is TGTGCCTGCCAGACAGGGTCGAACACTGAAGCTTTCTTT.

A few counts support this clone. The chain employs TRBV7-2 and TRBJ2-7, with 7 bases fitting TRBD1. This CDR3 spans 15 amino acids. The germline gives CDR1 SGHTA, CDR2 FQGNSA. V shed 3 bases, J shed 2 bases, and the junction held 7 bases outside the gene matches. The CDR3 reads CASSFDRDRTYEQYF. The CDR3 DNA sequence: TGTGCCAGCAGCTTTGACCGGGACAGAACCTACGAGCAGTACTTC.

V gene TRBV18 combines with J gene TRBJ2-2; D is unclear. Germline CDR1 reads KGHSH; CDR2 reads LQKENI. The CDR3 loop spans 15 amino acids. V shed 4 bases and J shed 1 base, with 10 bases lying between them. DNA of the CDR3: TGTGCCAGCTCACAGAAGTTCGGGAACACCGGGGAGCTGTTTTTT. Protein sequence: CASSQKFGNTGELFF. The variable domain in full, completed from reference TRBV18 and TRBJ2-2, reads NAGVMQNPRHLVRRRGQEARLRCSPMKGHSHVYWYRQLPEEGLKFMVYLQKENIIDESGMPKERFSAEFPKEGPSILRIQQVVRGDSAAYFCASSQKFGNTGELFFGEGSRLTVL.

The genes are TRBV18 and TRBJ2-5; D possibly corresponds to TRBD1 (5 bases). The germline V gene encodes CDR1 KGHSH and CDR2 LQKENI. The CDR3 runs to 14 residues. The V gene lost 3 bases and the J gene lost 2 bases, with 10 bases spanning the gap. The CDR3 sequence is CASSPSREQETQYF. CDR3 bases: TGTGCCAGCTCACCGTCCAGGGAACAAGAGACCCAGTACTTC.

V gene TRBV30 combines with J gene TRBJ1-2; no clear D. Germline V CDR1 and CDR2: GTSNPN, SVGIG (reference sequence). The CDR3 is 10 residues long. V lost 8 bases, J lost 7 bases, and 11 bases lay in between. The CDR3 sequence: CAGRLGGYTF. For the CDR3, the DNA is TGTGCCGGGCGATTAGGTGGCTACACCTTC.

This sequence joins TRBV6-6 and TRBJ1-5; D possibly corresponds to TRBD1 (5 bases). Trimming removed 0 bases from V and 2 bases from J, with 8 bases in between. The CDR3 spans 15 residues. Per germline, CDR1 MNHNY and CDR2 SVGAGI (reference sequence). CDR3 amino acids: CASSYSTDGNQPQHF. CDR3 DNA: TGTGCCAGCAGTTACTCGACAGATGGCAATCAGCCCCAGCATTTT.

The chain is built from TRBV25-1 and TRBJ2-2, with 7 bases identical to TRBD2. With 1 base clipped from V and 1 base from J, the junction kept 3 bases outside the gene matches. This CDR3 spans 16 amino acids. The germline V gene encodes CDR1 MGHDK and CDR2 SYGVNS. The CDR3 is CASSEFGRLNTGELFF. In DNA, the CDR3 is TGTGCCAGCAGTGAATTCGGGAGGTTGAACACCGGGGAGCTGTTTTTT.

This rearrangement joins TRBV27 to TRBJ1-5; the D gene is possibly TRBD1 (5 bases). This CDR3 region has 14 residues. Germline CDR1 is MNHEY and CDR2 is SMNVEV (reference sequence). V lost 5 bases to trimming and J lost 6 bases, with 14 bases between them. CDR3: CASSPRRGGQPQHF. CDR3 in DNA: TGTGCCAGCAGTCCCCGGAGGGGTGGTCAGCCCCAGCATTTT.

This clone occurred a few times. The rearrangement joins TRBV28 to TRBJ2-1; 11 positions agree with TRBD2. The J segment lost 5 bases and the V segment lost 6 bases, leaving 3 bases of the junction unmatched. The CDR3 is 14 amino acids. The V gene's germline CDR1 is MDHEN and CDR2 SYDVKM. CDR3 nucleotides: TGTGCCAGCAGATCTAGCGGGGGGAACAATGAGCAGTTCTTC. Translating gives CASRSSGGNNEQFF.

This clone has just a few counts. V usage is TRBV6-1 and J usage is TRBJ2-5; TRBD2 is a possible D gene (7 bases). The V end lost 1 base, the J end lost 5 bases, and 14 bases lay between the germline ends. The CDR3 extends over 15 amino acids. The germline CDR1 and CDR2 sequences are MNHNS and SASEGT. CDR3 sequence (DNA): TGTGCCAGCAGTGAAGACCGGGGGCGGGGGGAGACCCAGTACTTC. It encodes CASSEDRGRGETQYF.

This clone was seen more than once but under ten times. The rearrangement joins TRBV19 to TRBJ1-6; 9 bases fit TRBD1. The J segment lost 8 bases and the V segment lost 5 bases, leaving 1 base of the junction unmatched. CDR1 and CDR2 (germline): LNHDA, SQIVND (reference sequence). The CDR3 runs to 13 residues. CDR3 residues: CASSDRGDSPLHF. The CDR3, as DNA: TGTGCCAGTAGTGACAGGGGGGATTCACCCCTCCACTTT.

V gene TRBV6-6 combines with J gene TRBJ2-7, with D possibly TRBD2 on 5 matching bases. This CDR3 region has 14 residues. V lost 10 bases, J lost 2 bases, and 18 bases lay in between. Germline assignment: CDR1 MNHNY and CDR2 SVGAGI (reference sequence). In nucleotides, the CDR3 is TGTGCCACCCTAAGATCAGAGGGCCCCTACGAGCAGTACTTC. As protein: CATLRSEGPYEQYF.

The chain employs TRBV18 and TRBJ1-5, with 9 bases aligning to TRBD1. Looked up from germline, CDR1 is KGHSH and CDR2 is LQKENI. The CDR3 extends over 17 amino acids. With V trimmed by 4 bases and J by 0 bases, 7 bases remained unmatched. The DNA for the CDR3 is TGTGCCAGCTCACTACTGGGACAGGGTAATAGCAATCAGCCCCAGCATTTT. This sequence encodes CASSLLGQGNSNQPQHF.